These T cell receptor beta chains were read from a single sample in a study of cytomegalovirus exposure and HLA in healthy donors. Sequencing was performed with immunoSEQ multiplex PCR; in TCRdb, only in-frame clones are kept and a portion is missing. The sample lists about 160,000 clones, 75% to 85% occurring once. Sequences were obtained from PBMCs. These receptors were obtained from a girl aged 2 to 9 in good health and CMV-seropositive. Both conserved end residues are part of each CDR3.

TRBV5-1 CASSSGTASTRPYEQYF
TRBV20-1 CSASLQETQYF
TRBV10-3 CAIMERDSETYEQYF
TRBV6-5 CASSYSKGRDTIYF
TRBV5-6 CASSSFALAGAGNEQFF
TRBV19 CASSGYRNYGYTF
TRBV7-9 CASSPATDNTEAFF
TRBV4-1 CASSQVRASGSRETQYF
TRBV6-5 CASRLLQGSYEQYF
TRBV18 CASSPPVRPNTGELFF
TRBV28 CASSPGTASNQPQHF
TRBV27 CASSLNRAHEQYF
TRBV18 CASSPNSGTSSVGEFF
TRBV27 CAIGLSGYEQYF
TRBV19 CASSIDSRAEDTQYF
TRBV11-2 CASSLRHVEQYF
TRBV18 CASSPLAREVGELFF
TRBV14 CASWTGSTDTQYF
TRBV19 CASSIDQGNEQFF
TRBV4-1 CASSQAPTGGTEAFF
TRBV6-5 CASGGLRHEQYF
TRBV6-1 CASSDRTGASYEQYF
TRBV2 CASSELRRSSYNEQFF
TRBV6-5 CASSYLPGHQGTQYF
TRBV28 CASTTGGIGANVLTF
TRBV10-1 CASSDLEREGGEQFF
TRBV28 CASSLSTSSYNEQFF
TRBV19 CASSILGAMNTEAFF
TRBV4-1 CASSHLGTSGNSYEQYF
TRBV7-9 CASSPFYSSRYF
TRBV7-2 CASSFIAGDFNEQFF
TRBV7-9 CASSLDGAGGQFF
TRBV21-1 CASRGTGGSYGYTF
TRBV29-1 CSVDGLAWTDTQYF
TRBV27 CASSLRPGHRRETQYF
TRBV19 CASSTTGTSNEQFF
TRBV2 CASSPTGAAEGYEQYF
TRBV7-9 CASSFTGRETQYF
TRBV2 CASSALASGPYNEQFF
TRBV9 CASSVAAGSYNEQFF
TRBV27 CASQWGAGTEAFF